These 3 T cell receptor beta chains share one sample of origin, sequenced in a study of technical replicates of blood from a few donors. Profiling relied on immunoSEQ multiplex PCR, and the TCRdb table lists in-frame clones only, not all of them. The table lists 75,000 to 95,000 clones, 95% of them singletons. Sequencing input: T cells isolated from PBMCs. These receptors originate from a human donor in good health.

The chain is built from TRBV5-4 and TRBJ1-5; no clear D. Per the germline V gene, CDR1 is SGHNT and CDR2 is YYREEE (reference sequence). Trimming shortened V by 0 bases and J by 5 bases, and 6 bases separated the two germline ends. This CDR3 is 13 amino acids long. The CDR3 region has the DNA TGTGCCAGCAGCTTGGACAGCCATCAGCCCCAGCATTTT. This translates into CASSLDSHQPQHF.

This clone occurred once. The rearrangement links TRBV19 to TRBJ1-5; tentative D call: TRBD1 (6 bases). CDR1 LNHDA and CDR2 SQIVND come from the germline V gene (reference sequence). The CDR3 has 15 residues. Trimming stripped 4 bases from V and 0 bases from J, with 10 bases between. The CDR3 sequence is CASSTRQASNQPQHF. For the CDR3, the DNA is TGTGCCAGTAGTACGAGACAGGCTAGCAATCAGCCCCAGCATTTT.

The chain uses TRBV2 and TRBJ2-7, with 8 bases aligning to TRBD1. V was pared by 7 bases and J by 3 bases, with 5 bases of the junction left unmatched. Germline loops: CDR1 SNHLY, CDR2 FYNNEI. This CDR3 has 13 amino acids. CDR3 residues: CASMGDRSYEQYF. Written as DNA, the CDR3 is TGTGCCAGCATGGGGGACAGGAGCTACGAGCAGTACTTC.